Listed below are T cell receptor beta chains from one sample, sequenced in a study of PD-L1 blockade in urothelial cancer. Generated by immunoSEQ multiplex PCR, the TCRdb table keeps only in-frame clones and is missing some. This table holds under 55,000 clones, about 80% found once. The material was PBMCs, obtained around atezolizumab (anti-PD-L1) treatment. The receptors shown here come from a man aged 35-49 years with urothelial cancer. Each CDR3 is given with its conserved first and last residue. The D gene is left open where the match is weak. The size of a clone is reported for some rows only, either as once, few or many, or as a class for expanded clones.

clone_size,j_call,v_call,d_call,cdr3_aa,cdr3_nt
-,TRBJ1-1,TRBV19,-,CASSIRGRDTEAFF,TGTGCCAGTAGTATAAGGGGGAGGGACACTGAAGCTTTCTTT
-,TRBJ2-3,TRBV5-6,TRBD2,CASSPGTSGFTDTQYF,TGTGCCAGCAGCCCAGGGACTAGCGGATTCACAGATACGCAGTATTTT
-,TRBJ2-7,TRBV5-1,-,CASSLDTGTSNEQYF,TGCGCCAGCAGCTTGGATACCGGGACTTCCAACGAGCAGTACTTC
-,TRBJ2-7,TRBV6-1,-,CASSDPDTSHYEQYF,TGTGCCAGCAGTGATCCCGACACTTCACACTACGAGCAGTACTTC
-,TRBJ1-4,TRBV6-4,-,CASKQTGATNEKLFF,TGTGCCAGCAAACAAACCGGAGCAACTAATGAAAAACTGTTTTTT
-,TRBJ2-5,TRBV7-2,-,CASSTTSETQYF,TGTGCCAGCAGCACGACTTCGGAGACCCAGTACTTC
-,TRBJ2-1,TRBV19,TRBD2,CASGLAGARNEQFF,TGTGCCAGTGGCCTAGCGGGAGCGAGAAATGAGCAGTTCTTC
-,TRBJ1-2,TRBV7-3,TRBD1,CASSLTGDSQFNYGYTF,TGTGCCAGCAGCTTAACGGGGGACAGCCAGTTTAACTATGGCTACACCTTC
-,TRBJ2-2,TRBV7-3,TRBD2,CASRRGGSTGELFF,TGTGCCAGCAGGCGGGGAGGGAGCACCGGGGAGCTGTTTTTT
-,TRBJ1-2,TRBV10-3,-,CAISESRSQGSSYTF,TGTGCCATCAGTGAGTCGCGGAGCCAGGGAAGTAGCTACACCTTC
once,TRBJ1-1,TRBV6-5,-,CATTVGIREGTEAFF,TGTGCCACCACCGTGGGAATAAGAGAGGGCACTGAAGCTTTCTTT
-,TRBJ1-2,TRBV19,-,CASSTVGLRTGYGYTF,TGTGCCAGTAGTACCGTGGGCCTCCGCACCGGCTATGGCTACACCTTC
-,TRBJ2-6,TRBV19,-,CASTTGANVLTF,TGTGCCAGTACCACTGGGGCCAACGTCCTGACTTTC
-,TRBJ1-5,TRBV23-1,TRBD1,CASSPRPGQGVIAQPQHF,TGCGCCAGCAGTCCCCGACCGGGACAGGGGGTAATCGCCCAGCCCCAGCATTTT
few,TRBJ1-1,TRBV9,TRBD1,CASSRGTDLEAFF,TGTGCCAGCAGCAGAGGGACAGACCTTGAAGCTTTCTTT
once,TRBJ1-1,TRBV10-3,-,CAISVEDKNTEAFF,TGTGCCATCAGTGTGGAGGATAAGAACACTGAAGCTTTCTTT
-,TRBJ2-1,TRBV7-3,TRBD2,CASSPSGDPYNEQFF,TGTGCCAGCAGCCCCAGCGGGGACCCTTACAATGAGCAGTTCTTC
-,TRBJ2-1,TRBV5-1,TRBD2,CASNSGSVYEQFF,TGCGCCAGCAACAGCGGGAGCGTCTATGAGCAGTTCTTC
-,TRBJ2-2,TRBV11-3,-,CASSPARVGTGELFF,TGTGCCAGCAGCCCCGCCAGGGTTGGCACCGGGGAGCTGTTTTTT
-,TRBJ1-2,TRBV19,-,CASSMDRNYGYTF,TGTGCCAGTAGCATGGACAGAAACTATGGCTACACCTTC